Sequencing of this TCR beta chain was carried out in a study of T cell responses to AZD1222 COVID-19 vaccine. The data were produced by immunoSEQ multiplex PCR, yet TCRdb's version contains in-frame clones alone and is incomplete. In the table there are tens of thousands of clones, around 81% of which are singletons. The CDR3 is made up of 16 amino acids. The junction had 13 bases not matched to a gene; V was cut back by 5 bases and J by 5 bases. CDR1 and CDR2 from the germline V gene are GTSNPN and SVGIG (reference sequence). The chain carries TRBV30 and TRBJ2-1, with 9 positions matching TRBD2. This TCR was recovered from an adult who received the AZD1222 COVID-19 vaccine. The specimen was peripheral blood, collected 28 days after the second AZD1222 dose. DNA for the CDR3: TGTGCCTGGTATTTGGCGGGGACTAGCTTACACAATGAGCAGTTCTTC. Translating gives CAWYLAGTSLHNEQFF.